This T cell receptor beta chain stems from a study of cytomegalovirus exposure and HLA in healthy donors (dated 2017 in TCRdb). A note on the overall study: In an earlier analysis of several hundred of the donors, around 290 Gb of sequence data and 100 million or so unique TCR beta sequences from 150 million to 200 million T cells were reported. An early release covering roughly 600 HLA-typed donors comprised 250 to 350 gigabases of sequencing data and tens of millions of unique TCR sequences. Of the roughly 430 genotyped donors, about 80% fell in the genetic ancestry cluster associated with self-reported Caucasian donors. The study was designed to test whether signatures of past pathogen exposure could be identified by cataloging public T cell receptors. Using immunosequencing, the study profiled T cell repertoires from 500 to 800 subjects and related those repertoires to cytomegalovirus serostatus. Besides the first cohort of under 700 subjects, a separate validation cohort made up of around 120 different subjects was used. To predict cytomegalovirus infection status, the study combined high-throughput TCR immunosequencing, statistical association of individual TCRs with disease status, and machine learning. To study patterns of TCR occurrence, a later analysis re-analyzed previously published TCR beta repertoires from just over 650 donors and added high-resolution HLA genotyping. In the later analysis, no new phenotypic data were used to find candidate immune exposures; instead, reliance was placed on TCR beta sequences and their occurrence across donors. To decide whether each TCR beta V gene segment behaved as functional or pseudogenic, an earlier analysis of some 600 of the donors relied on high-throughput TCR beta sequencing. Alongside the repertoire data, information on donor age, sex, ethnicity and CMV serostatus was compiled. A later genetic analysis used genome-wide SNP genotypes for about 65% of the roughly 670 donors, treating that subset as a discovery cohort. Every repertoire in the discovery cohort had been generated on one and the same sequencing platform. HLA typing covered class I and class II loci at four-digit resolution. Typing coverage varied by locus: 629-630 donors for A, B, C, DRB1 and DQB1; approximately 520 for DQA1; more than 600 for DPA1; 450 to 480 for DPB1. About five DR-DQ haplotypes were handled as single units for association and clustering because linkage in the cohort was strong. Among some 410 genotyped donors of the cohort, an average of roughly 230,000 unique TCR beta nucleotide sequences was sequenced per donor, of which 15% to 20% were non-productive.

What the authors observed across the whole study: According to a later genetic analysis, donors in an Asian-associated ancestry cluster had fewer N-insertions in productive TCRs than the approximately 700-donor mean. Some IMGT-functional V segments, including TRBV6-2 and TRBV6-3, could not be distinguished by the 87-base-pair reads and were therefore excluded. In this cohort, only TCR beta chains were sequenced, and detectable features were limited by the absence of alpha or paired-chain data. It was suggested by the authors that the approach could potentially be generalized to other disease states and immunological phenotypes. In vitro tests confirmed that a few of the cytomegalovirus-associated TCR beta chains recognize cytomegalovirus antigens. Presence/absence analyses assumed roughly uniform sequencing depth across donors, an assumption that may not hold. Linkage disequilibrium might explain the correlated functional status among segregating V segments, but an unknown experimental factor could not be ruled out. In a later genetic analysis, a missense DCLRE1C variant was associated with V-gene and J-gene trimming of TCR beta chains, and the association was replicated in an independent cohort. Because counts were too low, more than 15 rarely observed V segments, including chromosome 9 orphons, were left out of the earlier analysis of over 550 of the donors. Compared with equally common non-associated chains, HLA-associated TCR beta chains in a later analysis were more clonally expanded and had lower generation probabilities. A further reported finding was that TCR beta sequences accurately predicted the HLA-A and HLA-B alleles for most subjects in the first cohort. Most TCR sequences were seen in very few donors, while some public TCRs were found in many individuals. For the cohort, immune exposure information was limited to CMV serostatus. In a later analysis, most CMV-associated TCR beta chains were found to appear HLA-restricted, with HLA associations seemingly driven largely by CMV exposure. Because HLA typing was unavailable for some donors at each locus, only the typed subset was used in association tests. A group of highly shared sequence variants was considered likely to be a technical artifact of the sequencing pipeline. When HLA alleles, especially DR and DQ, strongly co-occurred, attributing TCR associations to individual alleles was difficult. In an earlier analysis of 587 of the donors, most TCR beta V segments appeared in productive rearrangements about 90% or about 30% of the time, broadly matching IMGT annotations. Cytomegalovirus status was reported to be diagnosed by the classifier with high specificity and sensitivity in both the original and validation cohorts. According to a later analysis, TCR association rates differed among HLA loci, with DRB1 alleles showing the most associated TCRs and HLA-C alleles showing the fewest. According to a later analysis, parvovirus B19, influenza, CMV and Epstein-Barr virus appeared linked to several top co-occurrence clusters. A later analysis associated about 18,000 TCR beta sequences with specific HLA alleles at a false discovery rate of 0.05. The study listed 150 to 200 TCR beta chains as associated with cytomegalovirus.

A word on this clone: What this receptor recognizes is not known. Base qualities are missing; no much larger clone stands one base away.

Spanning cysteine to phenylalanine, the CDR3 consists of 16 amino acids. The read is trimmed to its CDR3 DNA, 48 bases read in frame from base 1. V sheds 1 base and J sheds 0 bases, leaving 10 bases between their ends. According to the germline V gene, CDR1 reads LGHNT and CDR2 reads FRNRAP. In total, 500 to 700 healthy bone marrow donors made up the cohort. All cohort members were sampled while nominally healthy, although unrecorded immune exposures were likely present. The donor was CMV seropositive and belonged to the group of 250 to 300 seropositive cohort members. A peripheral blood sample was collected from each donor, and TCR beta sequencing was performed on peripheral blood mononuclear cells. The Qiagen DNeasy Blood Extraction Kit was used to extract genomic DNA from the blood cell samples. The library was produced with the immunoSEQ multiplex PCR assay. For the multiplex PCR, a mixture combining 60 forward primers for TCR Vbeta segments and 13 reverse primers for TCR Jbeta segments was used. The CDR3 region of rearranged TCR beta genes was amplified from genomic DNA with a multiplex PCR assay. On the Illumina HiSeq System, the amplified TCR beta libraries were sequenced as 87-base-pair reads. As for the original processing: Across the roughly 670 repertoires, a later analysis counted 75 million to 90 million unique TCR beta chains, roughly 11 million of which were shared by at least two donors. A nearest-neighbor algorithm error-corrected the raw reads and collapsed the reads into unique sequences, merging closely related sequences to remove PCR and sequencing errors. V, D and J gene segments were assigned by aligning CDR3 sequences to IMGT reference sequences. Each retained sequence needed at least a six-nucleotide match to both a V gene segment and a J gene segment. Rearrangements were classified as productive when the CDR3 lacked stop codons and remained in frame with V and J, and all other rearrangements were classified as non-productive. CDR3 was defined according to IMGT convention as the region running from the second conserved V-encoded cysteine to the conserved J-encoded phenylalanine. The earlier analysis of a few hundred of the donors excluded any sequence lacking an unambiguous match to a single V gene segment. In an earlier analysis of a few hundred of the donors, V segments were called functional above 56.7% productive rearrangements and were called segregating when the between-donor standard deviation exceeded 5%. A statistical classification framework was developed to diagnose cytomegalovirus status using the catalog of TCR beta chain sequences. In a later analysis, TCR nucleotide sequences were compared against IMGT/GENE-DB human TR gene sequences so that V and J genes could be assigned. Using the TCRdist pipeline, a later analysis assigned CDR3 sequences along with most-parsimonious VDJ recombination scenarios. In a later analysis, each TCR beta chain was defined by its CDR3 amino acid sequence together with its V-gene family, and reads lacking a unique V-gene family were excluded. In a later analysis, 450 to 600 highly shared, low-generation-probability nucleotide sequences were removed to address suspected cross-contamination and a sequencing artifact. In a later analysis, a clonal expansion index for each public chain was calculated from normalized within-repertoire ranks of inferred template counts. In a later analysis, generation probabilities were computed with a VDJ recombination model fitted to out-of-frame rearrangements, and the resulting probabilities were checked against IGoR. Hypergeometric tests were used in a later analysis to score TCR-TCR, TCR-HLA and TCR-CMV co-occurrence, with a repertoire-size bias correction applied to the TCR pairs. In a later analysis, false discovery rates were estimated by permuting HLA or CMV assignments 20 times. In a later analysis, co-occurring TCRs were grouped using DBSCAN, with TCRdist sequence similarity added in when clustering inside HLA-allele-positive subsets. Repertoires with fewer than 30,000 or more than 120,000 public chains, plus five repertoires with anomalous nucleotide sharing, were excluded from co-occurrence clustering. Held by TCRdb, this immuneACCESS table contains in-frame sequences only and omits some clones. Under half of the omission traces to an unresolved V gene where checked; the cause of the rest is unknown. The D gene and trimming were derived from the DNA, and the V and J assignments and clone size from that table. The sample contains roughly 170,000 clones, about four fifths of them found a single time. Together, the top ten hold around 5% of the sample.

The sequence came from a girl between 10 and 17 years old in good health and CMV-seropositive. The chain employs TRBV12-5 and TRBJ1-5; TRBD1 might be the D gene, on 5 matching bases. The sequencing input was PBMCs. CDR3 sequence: CASGLAQGYSNQPQHF. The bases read TGTGCTAGTGGTTTGGCCCAGGGATATAGCAATCAGCCCCAGCATTTT.